The 24 T cell receptor beta chains below come from one sample, sequenced in a study of cytomegalovirus exposure and HLA in healthy donors. The PCR was carried out with 60 Vbeta primers and 13 Jbeta primers. The table came from immunoSEQ multiplex PCR; TCRdb's copy has only in-frame clones and leaves some out. The sample has 150,000 to 200,000 clones; nearly 80% are singletons. Specimen: PBMCs. Receptors were obtained from a woman in her 30s in good health and CMV-seropositive.

The chain is built from TRBV6-5 and TRBJ2-5, with D possibly being TRBD2 (6 bases). V lost 6 bases, J lost 2 bases, and 16 bases lay in between. The CDR3 covers 15 residues. The germline gives CDR1 MNHEY, CDR2 SVGAGI. In DNA form, the CDR3 reads TGTGCCAGCAGCTCCCGGGGGTCGGGGCAAGAGACCCAGTACTTC. Translating gives CASSSRGSGQETQYF.

This clone was recorded once. One end of the junction fails to match germline, which may point to a read error. J is TRBJ2-1 and V is TRBV7-7; 8 bases agree with TRBD2. CDR3 size: 15 residues. The germline gives CDR1 SSHAT, CDR2 FNYEAQ (reference sequence). The CDR3 nucleotides are TGTGCTAGCAGATTGGGACTAGGAGGGTACAATGAGCAGTTCTTC. It translates to CASRLGLGGYNEQFF.

This clone was found a few times. The gene calls are TRBV9 and TRBJ1-5; 7 bases align to TRBD1. V lost 5 bases to trimming and J lost 5 bases; unmatched junction nucleotides: 4. Germline V gene lookup returns CDR1 SGDLS and CDR2 YYNGEE. CDR3 length: 13 amino acids. Here the CDR3 reads CASSSGTDQPQHF. In DNA form, the CDR3 reads TGTGCCAGCAGTTCCGGGACAGATCAGCCCCAGCATTTT.

The gene calls are TRBV28 and TRBJ2-3; D unclear. V shed 6 bases and J shed 4 bases, with 8 bases lying between them. Germline CDR1 and CDR2: MDHEN and SYDVKM. The CDR3 is 12 residues long. The CDR3: CASSPAPDTQYF. The CDR3 nucleotides are TGTGCCAGCAGCCCTGCGCCAGATACGCAGTATTTT.

The chain has TRBV6-6 and TRBJ1-3; TRBD1 is a possible D gene (5 bases). The CDR3 loop spans 14 amino acids. V was cut by 7 bases and J by 6 bases, with 16 bases left in between. Germline V CDR1 and CDR2: MNHNY, SVGAGI (reference sequence). CDR3 residues: CASNPTGGVNTIYF. CDR3 DNA sequence: TGTGCCAGCAATCCTACTGGGGGGGTAAACACCATATATTTT.

This clone was seen a few times. The chain couples TRBV2 to TRBJ2-7, with a possible D match to TRBD2 (6 bases). The CDR3 covers 13 residues. Trimming cost V 8 bases and J 0 bases, with 11 bases left between them. The germline CDR1 and CDR2 sequences are SNHLY and FYNNEI. The CDR3 nucleotides are TGTGCCAGCCCCGGAGGGAGCTCCTACGAGCAGTACTTC. Protein product: CASPGGSSYEQYF.

The chain couples TRBV27 to TRBJ2-7, with D possibly TRBD2 on 6 matching bases. The V end was cut by 2 bases, the J end by 3 bases, with 14 bases between. There are 15 residues in the CDR3. Germline V CDR1 and CDR2: MNHEY, SMNVEV (reference sequence). In DNA form, the CDR3 reads TGTGCCAGCAGTTTAAACGGGAGAGAGCTCTACGAGCAGTACTTC. It encodes CASSLNGRELYEQYF.

This chain connects TRBV7-9 to TRBJ1-2; 7 nucleotides match TRBD1. Per the germline V gene, CDR1 is SEHNR and CDR2 is FQNEAQ (reference sequence). The length of the CDR3 is 16 residues. J was trimmed by 1 base and V by 5 bases; bases with no gene match: 10. CDR3 sequence (DNA): TGTGCCAGCAGCCGCGAGAGGGGGCCACTTAACTATGGCTACACCTTC. Encoded protein: CASSRERGPLNYGYTF.

The chain uses TRBV4-1 and TRBJ2-5, with no clear D. Germline CDR1 and CDR2: MGHRA and YSYEKL. V lost 1 base, J lost 1 base, and 13 bases lay in between. This CDR3 is built from 16 residues. CDR3 sequence: CASSQGASARQETQYF. DNA of the CDR3: TGCGCCAGCAGCCAAGGTGCGAGCGCCCGCCAAGAGACCCAGTACTTC.

A few counts support this clone. V and J are TRBV6-6 and TRBJ2-1; D gene uncertain. CDR3 length: 16 residues. Per the germline V gene, CDR1 is MNHNY and CDR2 is SVGAGI (reference sequence). V lost 2 bases and J lost 0, with 11 bases in between. Here the CDR3 reads CASSYGGSSSYNEQFF. The CDR3 DNA is TGTGCCAGCAGTTACGGTGGGTCTAGCTCCTACAATGAGCAGTTCTTC.

A single count supports this clone. V and J are TRBV9 and TRBJ1-2, with TRBD1 matching over 7 bases. This CDR3 comprises 15 residues. CDR1 and CDR2 from the germline V gene are SGDLS and YYNGEE. The V and J ends lost 5 bases and 2 bases, in that order; junction bases with no gene match: 9. Written as DNA, the CDR3 is TGTGCCAGCAGTATCGGACAGGCCGGAAACTATGGCTACACCTTC. Protein sequence: CASSIGQAGNYGYTF.

The V and J genes are TRBV5-8 and TRBJ2-3; D gene uncertain. Germline V lookup: CDR1 SGHTS, CDR2 YDEGEE. The CDR3 runs to 13 residues. The germline V and J ends were trimmed by 1 base and 4 bases, with 7 bases remaining between them. The CDR3 region has the DNA TGTGCCAGCAGCTTGTTTCCTGCAGATACGCAGTATTTT. Translated, it gives CASSLFPADTQYF.

Concerning this clone itself: At one of its ends the junction is not consistent with the germline gene, which may arise from a read error. V and J are TRBV7-9 and TRBJ1-1, with 8 bases matching TRBD1. The CDR3 totals 14 residues. Per germline, CDR1 SEHNR and CDR2 FQNEAQ (reference sequence). CDR3 amino acids: CSSSLAGGAAEAFF. As DNA, the CDR3 is TGTTCCAGCAGCTTAGCAGGGGGCGCGGCTGAAGCTTTCTTT.

This chain links TRBV28 with TRBJ2-2, with TRBD2 identical over 10 bases. J gave up 6 bases and V 2 bases, and 12 bases lay outside the gene matches. Germline loops: CDR1 MDHEN, CDR2 SYDVKM. The CDR3 has 18 amino acids. CDR3 in DNA: TGTGCCAGCAGTTTAATCGAGGGGCTAGCGGGAGCGTCCGGGGAGCTGTTTTTT. It codes for CASSLIEGLAGASGELFF.

V gene TRBV5-6 combines with J gene TRBJ1-2; weak D call: TRBD1 (5 bases). Trimming shortened V by 1 base and J by 4 bases, and 17 bases separated the two germline ends. Per the germline V gene, CDR1 is SGHDT and CDR2 is YYEEEE. The CDR3 is 16 amino acids. CDR3 region: CASSLYGTGSSYGYTF. In nucleotides, the CDR3 is TGTGCCAGCAGCTTGTACGGTACAGGAAGCTCCTATGGCTACACCTTC.

The chain carries TRBV18 and TRBJ2-1, with TRBD1 matching 8 bases. The germline gives CDR1 KGHSH, CDR2 LQKENI. The trim removed 0 bases at V and 2 bases at J, leaving 18 bases unmatched. This CDR3 has 21 amino acids. Here the CDR3 reads CASSPPWVGQGISLPYNEQFF. The DNA of the CDR3 is TGTGCCAGCTCACCACCGTGGGTTGGACAGGGAATCTCCCTTCCCTACAATGAGCAGTTCTTC.

The table lists this clone with a count of one. V gene TRBV6-5 combines with J gene TRBJ2-1, with D perhaps TRBD2 (6 bases). The CDR3 extends over 13 amino acids. Trimming cost V 0 bases and J 9 bases, with 9 bases left between them. The germline gives CDR1 MNHEY, CDR2 SVGAGI. The CDR3 nucleotides are TGTGCCAGCAGTTACTCTCAGGGAGGTGAGCAGTTCTTC. Protein: CASSYSQGGEQFF.

The chain has TRBV7-8 and TRBJ2-5; D unresolved. Trimming shortened V by 1 base and J by 4 bases, and 16 bases separated the two germline ends. Germline V CDR1 and CDR2: SGHVS, FQNEAQ. The CDR3 runs to 16 residues. CDR3 sequence: CASSLVSSRVRETQYF. In DNA, the CDR3 is TGTGCCAGCAGCTTAGTCTCCTCCCGGGTGCGAGAGACCCAGTACTTC.

This chain uses TRBV4-2 with TRBJ1-2; D unresolved. Trimming took 5 bases from V and 4 from J, leaving 8 bases between them. This CDR3 is built from 12 residues. Looked up from germline, CDR1 is LGHNA and CDR2 is YNFKEQ. The CDR3 is CASSGRGYGYTF. In DNA, the CDR3 is TGTGCCAGCAGCGGCCGGGGCTATGGCTACACCTTC.

This sequence joins TRBV4-3 and TRBJ1-5; D may be TRBD1 (5 bases). Germline V gives CDR1 LGHNA, CDR2 YSLEER. The V gene lost 1 base and the J gene lost 2 bases, with 15 bases spanning the gap. CDR3 length: 17 amino acids. This CDR3 reads CASSQASGSGGNQPQHF. CDR3 in DNA: TGCGCCAGCAGCCAAGCCTCAGGGAGCGGGGGCAATCAGCCCCAGCATTTT.

This clone was observed a single time. This chain joins TRBV2 and TRBJ1-2, with 7 bases fitting TRBD1. From germline, CDR1 is SNHLY and CDR2 FYNNEI. The length of the CDR3 is 16 residues. V shed 3 bases, J shed 4 bases, and the junction held 11 bases outside the gene matches. CDR3: CASSDRDSLFLYGYTF. The DNA for the CDR3 is TGTGCCAGCAGTGACCGGGACAGCCTATTTCTCTATGGCTACACCTTC. The whole variable domain, filled in from reference TRBV2 and TRBJ1-2, reads EPEVTQTPSHQVTQMGQEVILRCVPISNHLYFYWYRQILGQKVEFLVSFYNNEISEKSEIFDDQFSVERPDGSNFTLKIRSTKLEDSAMYFCASSDRDSLFLYGYTFGSGTRLTVV.

V gene TRBV19 combines with J gene TRBJ2-3, with 10 positions matching TRBD2. Germline V lookup: CDR1 LNHDA, CDR2 SQIVND (reference sequence). The CDR3 runs 13 residues. The trim removed 5 bases at V and 9 bases at J, leaving 5 bases unmatched. This CDR3 is CASSWLAGETQYF. The DNA of the CDR3 is TGTGCCAGTAGTTGGCTAGCGGGAGAAACGCAGTATTTT.

This clone was observed a handful of times. No conserved phenylalanine or tryptophan is present at the end of the CDR3, so a read error is the likely explanation. The DNA is left out, because the CDR3 cannot be placed on it with certainty; the CDR3 is given as TCRdb lists it. V gene TRBV21-1 combines with J gene TRBJ1-1. TRBV21-1 is given as a pseudogene. The CDR3 length equals 12 residues, ends included. The CDR3 spells CASSIEKGRSFL.

The chain is built from TRBV6-1 and TRBJ1-3; D is unclear. Germline CDR1 and CDR2: MNHNS and SASEGT. The CDR3 extends over 13 amino acids. V was pared by 2 bases and J by 1 base, with 3 bases between. This CDR3 reads CASSERSGNTIYF. DNA for the CDR3: TGTGCCAGCAGTGAACGTTCTGGAAACACCATATATTTT.